This TCR beta chain was recovered during a study of beta chain features in type 1 diabetes. Looking at the study overall: The patients were much like the healthy donors in age, gender and cell yields.

The whole isolated RNA underwent reverse transcription, so sequencing captured expressed TCRB transcripts. Libraries were prepared by immunoSEQ multiplex PCR; TCRdb keeps only in-frame clonotypes and omits some of them. The sample lists 300,000 or so clones, approximately 15% occurring once. Sorting with CD45RO/CCR7/CD25/CD127/CD95/CD27 yielded naive, central memory, regulatory and stem-like memory CD4+ cells. Sorted populations all exceeded 95% purity. About this clone itself: Its antigen is currently unknown.

Study-wide results and caveats: Insertion counts at VDJ junctions were lower in type 1 diabetes patients, who also showed more deletions there. Significant though moderate, a shortening of TCRB CDR3s appeared in all four CD4+ subsets of Type 1 diabetes patients.

V was clipped by 7 bases and J by 3 bases; unmatched bases: 7. Germline-derived CDR1 and CDR2 are SNHLY and FYNNEI. This CDR3 has 15 amino acids. The origin of this receptor is a man younger than 40 with type 1 diabetes. Source material: naive CD4+ T cells from blood. The gene calls are TRBV2 and TRBJ2-5; 11 bases agree with TRBD2. CDR3 coding DNA: TGTGCCAGCACGCGGAGACTAGCGGGAAAAGAGACCCAGTACTTC. Its translation is CASTRRLAGKETQYF.